This is a list of T cell receptor beta chains from one sample in a study of blood T cell repertoires in COVID-19. The assay was immunoSEQ multiplex PCR, and TCRdb's table has in-frame clones only and misses some. The table has about 61,000 clones, about 90% seen once. Material for sequencing was peripheral blood. Source of these receptors: a man older than 75 in a cohort sampled during active COVID-19. The conserved cysteine and the conserved F or W are not part of the CDR3 here. Each record gives: V gene, J gene, CDR3 protein.

>TRBV5-1|TRBJ2-1
ASSLRTSGSGGNEQF
>TRBV2|TRBJ2-2
ASSERGLAGNTGELF
>TRBV10-1|TRBJ2-3
ASSEVAGSTDTQY
>TRBV9|TRBJ2-7
ASSAQTGFEHEQY
>TRBV7-2|TRBJ2-7
ASSLWGLESSYEQY
>TRBV27|TRBJ1-1
ASSKRTGSWNTEAF
>TRBV7-2|TRBJ2-5
ASSLAGGDVGTQY
>TRBV19|TRBJ2-5
ASSLGLAGQETQY
>TRBV5-6|TRBJ2-5
ASSPSREGGETQY
>TRBV11-2|TRBJ1-6
ASRLGQGHNSPLH
>TRBV3-1/TRBV3-2|TRBJ2-3
ASSRPPGDTQY
>TRBV7-7|TRBJ1-5
ASSFTGGKDQPQH
>TRBV5-5|TRBJ2-7
ATAGDSYEQY
>TRBV10-2|TRBJ2-3
ASSPQTSGGAGDTQY
>TRBV19|TRBJ1-5
ASSIAGQLGSSNQPQH
>TRBV7-9|TRBJ2-3
ASTPGSTDTQY
>TRBV18|TRBJ2-7
ASSPKDRGLTLYEQY
>TRBV27|TRBJ1-3
ASSPNSPTGNVKRNTIY
>TRBV7-8|TRBJ2-1
ASSRDPAGALNYNEQF
>TRBV7-9|TRBJ1-2
ASSLGRQSRGYT